This T cell receptor beta chain was identified during a study of CD8 T cells in Susac syndrome. TCR beta from blood CD8+ and CD4+ T cells was sequenced. Healthy donors formed controls matched for age and sex. TEMRA cells were FACS-enriched, with CD8+ and CD4+ T cells isolated negatively. The CDR3 loop spans 11 amino acids. CDR1 is SQVTM and CDR2 is ANQGSEA in the germline V gene. V was clipped by 6 bases and J by 15 bases, with 18 bases between them. When the RNA was reverse transcribed, random hexamers were used with an input of 0.5 to 1 ug. The CDR3 of TCR beta was amplified by immunoSEQ multiplex PCR across 54 Vbeta and 13 Jbeta. Each CDR3 protein is one row after TCRdb ran MiXCR on the immunoSEQ multiplex PCR reads. The table has approximately 100,000 distinct CDR3 sequences, 80% to 95% seen once.

Sequences were obtained from CD8+ T cells from PBMCs. This sequence joins TRBV29-1 and TRBJ2-1; D is perhaps TRBD2 (5 bases). The TCR comes from a human donor in good health. The CDR3 sequence is CSVSEGDRPFF. For the CDR3, the DNA is TGCAGCGTGTCTGAGGGCGACCGGCCGTTCTTC.